The rows below give T cell receptor beta chains drawn from one sample of a study of T cells in localized non-small cell lung cancer. Sequencing was performed with immunoSEQ multiplex PCR; in TCRdb, only in-frame clones are kept and a portion is missing. The repertoire holds about 59,000 clones, with approximately 90% as singletons. The sequences come from peripheral blood, collected before any cancer treatment. These receptors originate from a man aged 40 to 69 with stage I squamous cell lung carcinoma. The CDR3 runs from the conserved cysteine through the conserved F or W. A D gene is named only where the DNA matches it firmly. Only part of the rows carry a size: once, few, many, or a class if the clone is expanded.

V: TRBV5-1
J: TRBJ2-1
size: NA
D: NA
CDR3: CASSLGQTDNEQFF

V: TRBV28
J: TRBJ2-3
size: NA
D: NA
CDR3: CASSLSADTQYF

V: TRBV7-2
J: TRBJ2-7
size: NA
D: NA
CDR3: CASSPEGRSYEQYF

V: TRBV7-2
J: TRBJ2-7
size: NA
D: TRBD2
CDR3: CASSLELAVPSYEQYF

V: TRBV9
J: TRBJ1-1
size: NA
D: TRBD1
CDR3: CASSASGTEDTEAFF

V: TRBV10-3
J: TRBJ1-4
size: NA
D: NA
CDR3: CAISDPTSEKLFF

V: TRBV28
J: TRBJ1-5
size: NA
D: TRBD1
CDR3: CASSQGADSGNQPQHF

V: TRBV11-2
J: TRBJ2-7
size: NA
D: NA
CDR3: CASSSNSYEQYF

V: TRBV2
J: TRBJ1-1
size: NA
D: NA
CDR3: CASIPGVDTEAFF

V: TRBV12-5
J: TRBJ2-4
size: NA
D: TRBD1
CDR3: CASGRRGLVKNIQYF

V: TRBV7-2
J: TRBJ2-5
size: NA
D: TRBD1
CDR3: CASSLAGTGGETQYF

V: TRBV6-6
J: TRBJ1-1
size: NA
D: TRBD1
CDR3: CASIENRGNSGEAFF

V: TRBV6-4
J: TRBJ2-3
size: NA
D: NA
CDR3: CASSAQGGDTQYF

V: TRBV5-5
J: TRBJ2-7
size: once
D: TRBD1
CDR3: CASSSGTGFQSYEQYF

V: TRBV18
J: TRBJ2-3
size: NA
D: TRBD2
CDR3: CASSPSGRATDTQYF

V: TRBV16
J: TRBJ2-7
size: NA
D: NA
CDR3: CASSLTAYEQYF